What follows are 24 T cell receptor beta chains derived from one specimen sequenced in a study of blood T cell repertoires in COVID-19. The data were produced by immunoSEQ multiplex PCR, yet TCRdb's version contains in-frame clones alone and is incomplete. The sample includes 55,000 to 75,000 clones, 73% seen only once; the top ten take roughly 23%. Sequenced sample: peripheral blood. The receptors were gathered from a man between 60 and 75 years old with acute or convalescent COVID-19.

The chain carries TRBV9 and TRBJ2-1; maybe TRBD2 (6 bases). CDR3 length: 16 residues. The V gene lost 0 bases and the J gene lost 2 bases, with 12 bases spanning the gap. Looked up from germline, CDR1 is SGDLS and CDR2 is YYNGEE. CDR3: CASSVDRGSPYNEQFF. CDR3 sequence (DNA): TGTGCCAGCAGCGTAGATCGGGGGTCCCCCTACAATGAGCAGTTCTTC.

This chain links TRBV28 with TRBJ2-5; maybe TRBD2 (6 bases). CDR1 is MDHEN and CDR2 is SYDVKM in the germline V gene. The CDR3 has 15 amino acids. Trimming removed 6 bases at V and 0 bases at J, with 14 bases between. CDR3 DNA: TGTGCCAGCAGCCCTCCGGGACTCCACCAAGAGACCCAGTACTTC. It specifies CASSPPGLHQETQYF.

This clone was found many times. The chain joins TRBV18 to TRBJ1-4, with TRBD1 matching 11 bases. Looked up from germline, CDR1 is KGHSH and CDR2 is LQKENI. The CDR3 runs 15 residues. The V segment lost 3 bases and the J segment 7 bases; nucleotides outside the gene matches: 4. The CDR3 nucleotides are TGTGCCAGCTCACCGGACAGGGGGCCGGGTGAAAAACTGTTTTTT. This encodes CASSPDRGPGEKLFF.

This chain connects TRBV5-1 to TRBJ1-4; 9 bases align to TRBD1. The CDR3 consists of 16 residues. The J segment lost 6 bases and the V segment lost 0 bases, leaving 6 bases of the junction unmatched. Germline CDR1 reads SGHRS; CDR2 reads YFSETQ. The CDR3 sequence: CASSLGDREIDEKLFF. The DNA for the CDR3 is TGCGCCAGCAGCTTGGGGGACAGGGAGATAGATGAAAAACTGTTTTTT.

V usage is TRBV10-3 and J usage is TRBJ2-5, with 9 bases aligning to TRBD1. The CDR3 has 14 amino acids. CDR1 ENHRY and CDR2 SYGVKD come from the germline V gene. Trimming took 4 bases from V and 2 from J; bases not matched to a gene: 2. The CDR3 DNA reads TGTGCCATCAGTGCAGACAGGGGGCAAGAGACCCAGTACTTC. The encoded protein is CAISADRGQETQYF.

This rearrangement joins TRBV28 to TRBJ2-7, with D possibly matching TRBD1 (5 bases). V was pared by 2 bases and J by 3 bases, with 11 bases between. CDR1 is MDHEN, CDR2 SYDVKM, per germline. This CDR3 region has 14 residues. The CDR3 is CASSLQTGSYEQYF. CDR3 DNA: TGTGCCAGCAGTTTACAAACAGGAAGCTACGAGCAGTACTTC.

This chain uses TRBV7-2 with TRBJ2-3; 11 nucleotides align to TRBD1. Trimming at V came to 6 bases and at J to 6 bases, leaving 5 bases not matched to a gene. CDR1 is SGHTA and CDR2 is FQGNSA in the germline V gene. The CDR3 sequence is 14 residues long. The CDR3 coding sequence is TGTGCCAGCAGTAAGGACAGGGGGCACGATACGCAGTATTTT. It translates to CASSKDRGHDTQYF.

This chain joins TRBV5-1 and TRBJ2-1, with 7 bases that match TRBD2. In germline, CDR1 is SGHRS, CDR2 YFSETQ. With 7 bases clipped from V and 10 bases from J, the junction kept 8 bases outside the gene matches. The CDR3 has 12 residues. Here the CDR3 DNA reads TGCGCCAGCCAGGGAGGGAACCCGGAGCAGTTCTTC. Translated: CASQGGNPEQFF.

CDR3 DNA sequence: TGTGCCAGCAGTTTAAAATCGGGACAACCCCGCGGGGAGCTGTTTTTT. As protein: CASSLKSGQPRGELFF. The gene calls are TRBV27 and TRBJ2-2; TRBD1 might be the D (6 bases). From germline, CDR1 is MNHEY and CDR2 SMNVEV (reference sequence). CDR3 length: 16 residues. Trimming left V 2 bases short and J 7 bases short, with 17 bases between.

This clone was counted a single time. The gene calls are TRBV4-2 and TRBJ2-5; tentative D call: TRBD2 (5 bases). From germline, CDR1 is LGHNA and CDR2 YNFKEQ. This CDR3 is built from 15 residues. Trimming left V 0 bases short and J 5 bases short, with 13 bases between. The CDR3: CASSQDREGLETQYF. The DNA of the CDR3 is TGTGCCAGCAGCCAAGATCGAGAGGGTTTGGAGACCCAGTACTTC.

J is TRBJ2-1 and V is TRBV25-1; tentatively, D is TRBD2 (5 bases). The length of the CDR3 is 13 residues. Germline V CDR1 and CDR2: MGHDK, SYGVNS. Trimming removed 1 base at V and 7 bases at J, with 8 bases between. The DNA for the CDR3 is TGTGCCAGCAGTGAATTCCCGGGGAATGAGCAGTTCTTC. It is translated as CASSEFPGNEQFF.

This clone came up a few times. This chain joins TRBV11-2 and TRBJ2-3; TRBD1 matches 7 bases. Germline lookup yields CDR1 SGHAT and CDR2 FQNNGV. CDR3 length: 15 residues. J gave up 2 bases and V 5 bases, and 7 bases lay outside the gene matches. The CDR3 region is CASSPRQGLTDTQYF. The CDR3 bases are TGTGCCAGCAGCCCCAGACAGGGCCTCACAGATACGCAGTATTTT.

This chain uses TRBV19 with TRBJ2-5; D is undetermined. This CDR3 has 15 amino acids. The germline V gene has CDR1 LNHDA and CDR2 SQIVND (reference sequence). V lost 0 bases to trimming and J lost 4 bases, with 12 bases between them. Here the CDR3 DNA reads TGTGCCAGTAGTATAGATCTGAGCCCTCTAGAGACCCAGTACTTC. Translation: CASSIDLSPLETQYF.

The table lists this clone with a count of one. The gene calls are TRBV18 and TRBJ2-3, with 8 positions matching TRBD1. The CDR3 loop spans 15 amino acids. Trimming at V came to 2 bases and at J to 3 bases, leaving 4 bases not matched to a gene. Germline V gives CDR1 KGHSH, CDR2 LQKENI. CDR3 nucleotides: TGTGCCAGCTCACCAGGACAGGGAAGTACAGATACGCAGTATTTT. Amino acid sequence: CASSPGQGSTDTQYF.

The chain has TRBV29-1 and TRBJ1-1; a possible D gene is TRBD1 (6 bases). Deletions cut 4 bases from V and 0 bases from J, with 18 bases between. This CDR3 is 16 amino acids long. CDR1 and CDR2 from the germline V gene are SQVTM and ANQGSEA. CDR3 residues: CSVATQGTVMNTEAFF. DNA of the CDR3: TGCAGCGTTGCGACACAGGGCACCGTTATGAACACTGAAGCTTTCTTT.

This rearrangement joins TRBV19 to TRBJ2-4, with 7 bases matching TRBD2. Per the germline V gene, CDR1 is LNHDA and CDR2 is SQIVND (reference sequence). The CDR3 loop spans 17 amino acids. Germline trimming cut 5 bases from V and 0 bases from J; bases unmatched to any gene: 10. CDR3 nucleotides: TGTGCCAGTAGTCAAGGGCGGGAGAGGGGAGCCAAAAACATTCAGTACTTC. It encodes CASSQGRERGAKNIQYF.

This chain uses TRBV5-6 with TRBJ2-3; D might be TRBD1 (6 bases). The CDR3 is 14 residues long. Germline CDR1 SGHDT, CDR2 YYEEEE. V shed 7 bases and J shed 2 bases, with 14 bases lying between them. The CDR3 DNA sequence: TGTGCCAGCTCGTACCGGGACAACACAGATACGCAGTATTTT. Translated, it gives CASSYRDNTDTQYF.

CDR3 amino acids: CASRGQGVPEKLFF. The CDR3 nucleotides are TGCGCCAGCAGGGGACAGGGGGTACCTGAAAAACTGTTTTTT. V usage is TRBV10-2 and J usage is TRBJ1-4; TRBD1 matches 11 bases. The CDR3 runs 14 residues. Looked up from germline, CDR1 is WSHSY and CDR2 is SAAADI. V trimming: 6 bases; J trimming: 7 bases; junction bases outside the gene matches: 4.

This clone was seen many times. The chain couples TRBV18 to TRBJ1-2; D call uncertain. The CDR3 covers 15 residues. Per germline, CDR1 KGHSH and CDR2 LQKENI. V was clipped by 3 bases and J by 1 base, with 12 bases between them. CDR3 DNA: TGTGCCAGCTCACCGGAGGGAGAGATTAACTATGGCTACACCTTC. Protein: CASSPEGEINYGYTF.

The J gene is TRBJ2-5, the V gene TRBV5-1; 11 positions agree with TRBD2. V shed 1 base and J 4 bases; nucleotides not matched to a gene: 6. The CDR3 is 16 residues long. The germline V gene encodes CDR1 SGHRS and CDR2 YFSETQ. CDR3 sequence: CASSLWLAGGRETQYF. The CDR3 DNA reads as TGCGCCAGCAGCTTGTGGCTAGCGGGAGGAAGAGAGACCCAGTACTTC.

By sample share, this clone is medium-sized (0.01 to 0.1%). The V gene is TRBV11-2, the J gene TRBJ1-4, with D possibly being TRBD1 (5 bases). The V end lost 1 base, the J end lost 11 bases, and 14 bases lay between the germline ends. This CDR3 spans 14 amino acids. The germline gives CDR1 SGHAT, CDR2 FQNNGV. In nucleotides, the CDR3 is TGTGCCAGCAGCTTAGGGGACGGCCGGGGGAAACTGTTTTTT. It yields the protein CASSLGDGRGKLFF.

The table lists this clone with a count of one. At one of its ends the junction is not consistent with the germline gene, which may arise from a read error. The CDR3 nucleotides read TGTGCCAGCAGTTTCCTATCTAGCGGGGGTTGGGTCTTC. It specifies CASSFLSSGGWVF. V is TRBV6-2 or TRBV6-3 and J is TRBJ2-1, with 10 positions matching TRBD2. Germline V lookup: CDR1 MNHEY, CDR2 SVGEGT. The CDR3 sequence is 13 residues long.

This rearrangement joins TRBV11-3 to TRBJ2-5; D remains ambiguous. Per germline, CDR1 SGHNT and CDR2 YENEEA. The V end lost 5 bases, the J end lost 3 bases, and 13 bases lay between the germline ends. This CDR3 is 14 amino acids long. The CDR3 reads CASSADGSEETQYF. CDR3 nucleotides: TGTGCCAGCAGCGCCGACGGAAGCGAAGAGACCCAGTACTTC.

The chain has TRBV6-5 and TRBJ2-5, with a tentative D call TRBD1 (6 bases). V was clipped by 5 bases and J by 5 bases, with 18 bases between them. Germline CDR1 MNHEY, CDR2 SVGAGI. There are 15 residues in the CDR3. The CDR3: CASSPRTAKRETQYF. CDR3 DNA: TGTGCCAGCAGTCCCCGGACAGCCAAACGGGAGACCCAGTACTTC.